This T cell receptor beta chain is drawn from a study of siplizumab effects on memory and regulatory T cells. This clone was found once. Its antigen is unidentified. Study conclusions and caveats: Roughly 75-97% of dividing CD4+ or CD8+ clones were without an attributable naive or memory phenotype.

Assay: immunoSEQ multiplex PCR; the TCRdb copy retains only in-frame clones and omits some. The sample includes about 52,000 clones, 95% to 97% of them seen just once. This clonotype originated in a human donor in good health. Sequenced input: naive CD4+ T cells sorted from blood.

The CDR3 sequence: CASSPTGAGEAFF. As DNA, the CDR3 is TGTGCCAGTAGCCCGACAGGGGCGGGTGAAGCTTTCTTT. The chain links TRBV19 to TRBJ1-1; TRBD1 agrees at 8 bases. Germline lookup yields CDR1 LNHDA and CDR2 SQIVND (reference sequence). The CDR3 contains 13 residues. With 6 bases clipped from V and 7 bases from J, the junction kept 7 bases outside the gene matches.